One sample yielded the 19 T cell receptor beta chains listed below, sequenced in a study of T cell responses to AZD1222 COVID-19 vaccine. Method: immunoSEQ multiplex PCR; TCRdb's copy keeps in-frame clones and lacks some. The sample comprises approximately 150,000 clones, about 91% of which are singletons, and about 2.5% rests with the top ten. The starting material was peripheral blood, obtained on day 0 of AZD1222 vaccination. All receptors come from an adult in good health.

The J gene is TRBJ1-5, the V gene TRBV25-1; D is perhaps TRBD1 (6 bases). CDR1 and CDR2 from the germline V gene are MGHDK and SYGVNS. Deletions cut 3 bases from V and 0 bases from J, with 12 bases between. The CDR3 has 16 residues. The CDR3 here is CASSDLRGPSNQPQHF. The DNA for the CDR3 is TGTGCCAGCAGTGATCTCAGGGGACCTAGCAATCAGCCCCAGCATTTT.

This rearrangement joins TRBV9 to TRBJ2-2; the match to TRBD1 covers 8 bases. CDR3 length: 15 amino acids. CDR1 is SGDLS, CDR2 YYNGEE, per germline. Germline trimming cut 0 bases from V and 5 bases from J; bases unmatched to any gene: 3. CDR3 region: CASSVGQGKTGELFF. DNA of the CDR3: TGTGCCAGCAGCGTAGGACAGGGGAAGACCGGGGAGCTGTTTTTT.

The chain has TRBV7-2 and TRBJ2-3, with 8 bases matching TRBD2. The germline V gene has CDR1 SGHTA and CDR2 FQGNSA. V trimming: 4 bases; J trimming: 0 bases; junction bases outside the gene matches: 12. The CDR3 loop spans 18 amino acids. DNA of the CDR3: TGTGCCAGCAGCTCGGGATTACTAGCGGTATCTAGCACAGATACGCAGTATTTT. Translating gives CASSSGLLAVSSTDTQYF.

This chain joins TRBV5-4 and TRBJ2-1; 11 nucleotides agree with TRBD2. Trimming took 0 bases from V and 4 from J; bases not matched to a gene: 0. Per germline, CDR1 SGHNT and CDR2 YYREEE (reference sequence). The CDR3 has 15 amino acids. The CDR3 DNA reads as TGTGCCAGCAGCTTGGGACTAGCGGGGTACAATGAGCAGTTCTTC. The encoded protein is CASSLGLAGYNEQFF.

V gene TRBV20-1 combines with J gene TRBJ2-1; D possibly uses TRBD1 or TRBD2 (5 bases each). The V gene lost 3 bases and the J gene lost 10 bases, with 19 bases spanning the gap. The germline V gene encodes CDR1 DFQATT and CDR2 SNEGSKA (reference sequence). The CDR3 covers 14 residues. The CDR3 sequence: CSASRDQHNLEQFF. DNA of the CDR3: TGCAGTGCTAGTCGGGACCAACATAACCTGGAGCAGTTCTTC.

This chain links TRBV20-1 with TRBJ1-2; 9 bases agree with TRBD1. From germline, CDR1 is DFQATT and CDR2 SNEGSKA (reference sequence). Trimming at V came to 3 bases and at J to 4 bases, leaving 9 bases not matched to a gene. The CDR3 covers 15 residues. In DNA, the CDR3 is TGCAGTGCTAGTAGCGAGACAGGGGGAGGCTATGGCTACACCTTC. Protein: CSASSETGGGYGYTF.

This sequence joins TRBV6-5 and TRBJ2-7; 8 nucleotides agree with TRBD1. The V gene end was trimmed by 2 bases and the J gene end by 6 bases; junction bases not matched to a gene: 0. The CDR3 extends over 12 amino acids. Germline V gene lookup returns CDR1 MNHEY and CDR2 SVGAGI. The CDR3, as DNA: TGTGCCAGCAGTTACGGGACAGGCGAGCAGTACTTC. It is translated as CASSYGTGEQYF.

This sequence joins TRBV7-3 and TRBJ2-2; 7 bases are a match to TRBD1. In germline, CDR1 is SGHTA, CDR2 FQGTGA. This CDR3 is built from 16 residues. Trimming removed 5 bases from V and 7 bases from J; junction bases left unmatched: 13. CDR3 bases: TGTGCCAGCAGCCCAACACCCCGGGACAGCCGCGGGGAGCTGTTTTTT. Residues: CASSPTPRDSRGELFF.

The chain links TRBV10-3 to TRBJ1-5; D not resolved. Germline V lookup: CDR1 ENHRY, CDR2 SYGVKD. With 0 bases removed from V and 3 bases from J, the gap between germline ends came to 9 bases. CDR3 length equals 15 residues. The CDR3 protein is CAISESGGINQPQHF. CDR3 nucleotides: TGTGCCATCAGTGAGTCAGGAGGGATCAATCAGCCCCAGCATTTT.

The J gene is TRBJ1-5, the V gene TRBV28; D gene uncertain. Germline V gives CDR1 MDHEN, CDR2 SYDVKM. This CDR3 has 16 amino acids. V lost 1 base, J lost 3 bases, and 13 bases lay in between. CDR3: CASSLFPGRDNQPQHF. The CDR3 coding sequence is TGTGCCAGCAGTTTATTTCCGGGGAGGGACAATCAGCCCCAGCATTTT.

The chain carries TRBV7-9 and TRBJ1-6, with D hard to call. Trimming cost V 2 bases and J 7 bases, with 9 bases left between them. This CDR3 region has 14 residues. CDR1 is SEHNR, CDR2 FQNEAQ, per germline (reference sequence). The CDR3 bases are TGTGCCAGCAGCTTACGCTATGAAAATTCACCCCTCCACTTT. This sequence encodes CASSLRYENSPLHF.

The J gene is TRBJ1-1, the V gene TRBV11-2; TRBD1 matches at 7 bases. Trimming took 5 bases from V and 4 from J; bases not matched to a gene: 7. Per the germline V gene, CDR1 is SGHAT and CDR2 is FQNNGV. CDR3 length: 14 residues. The CDR3 reads CASSTVRGPTEAFF. The DNA of the CDR3 is TGTGCCAGCAGCACGGTGAGGGGGCCCACTGAAGCTTTCTTT.

This rearrangement joins TRBV30 to TRBJ1-6, with 8 bases matching TRBD1. The CDR3 consists of 12 residues. Germline assignment: CDR1 GTSNPN and CDR2 SVGIG (reference sequence). Trimming at V came to 5 bases and at J to 9 bases, leaving 3 bases not matched to a gene. The DNA for the CDR3 is TGTGCCTGGGGAACAGGGGGTTCACCCCTCCACTTT. This codes for CAWGTGGSPLHF.

This clone was counted a few times. V gene TRBV30 combines with J gene TRBJ2-7; TRBD2 might be the D (6 bases). V was clipped by 3 bases and J by 8 bases, with 20 bases between them. The CDR3 totals 14 residues. From germline, CDR1 is GTSNPN and CDR2 SVGIG (reference sequence). The CDR3 here is CAWSSTGTLRQQYF. The CDR3 region has the DNA TGTGCCTGGAGCTCCACCGGGACTCTACGCCAGCAGTACTTC.

J is TRBJ2-1 and V is TRBV30, with TRBD2 matching over 10 bases. Per the germline V gene, CDR1 is GTSNPN and CDR2 is SVGIG (reference sequence). V gave up 6 bases and J gave up 8 bases; unmatched junction bases: 10. The CDR3 totals 14 residues. For the CDR3, the DNA is TGTGCCTGCCCGAGACCTAGCGGGAGCGATGAGCAGTTCTTC. This codes for CACPRPSGSDEQFF.

The chain employs TRBV5-6 and TRBJ1-2; 11 bases fit TRBD1. The V and J ends lost 2 bases and 4 bases, in that order; junction bases with no gene match: 4. Germline V lookup: CDR1 SGHDT, CDR2 YYEEEE. This CDR3 comprises 15 residues. The CDR3 nucleotides read TGTGCCAGCAGCTTAGGGACAGGGGGTACCTATGGCTACACCTTC. It encodes CASSLGTGGTYGYTF.

The gene calls are TRBV7-9 and TRBJ2-2; no clear D. Germline assignment: CDR1 SEHNR and CDR2 FQNEAQ (reference sequence). The V end was cut by 5 bases, the J end by 0 bases, with 19 bases between. This CDR3 is 18 amino acids long. This chain's CDR3 is CASSKRVAPRANTGELFF. The CDR3, as DNA: TGTGCCAGCAGCAAACGGGTAGCCCCAAGAGCGAACACCGGGGAGCTGTTTTTT.

The rearrangement links TRBV7-9 to TRBJ2-1; D gene uncertain. Germline values: CDR1 SEHNR, CDR2 FQNEAQ (reference sequence). The CDR3 contains 12 residues. The V end was cut by 4 bases, the J end by 5 bases, with 6 bases between. In nucleotides, the CDR3 is TGTGCCAGCAGCTCCCCAAACAATGAGCAGTTCTTC. Amino acid sequence: CASSSPNNEQFF.

This clone was observed a single time. This chain links TRBV30 with TRBJ2-2; TRBD1 or TRBD2 may be the D gene (5 bases each). Trimming took 4 bases from V and 7 from J, leaving 13 bases between them. The CDR3 loop spans 13 amino acids. The germline V gene encodes CDR1 GTSNPN and CDR2 SVGIG (reference sequence). The chain's CDR3 is CAWITLGDGELFF. The CDR3 bases are TGTGCCTGGATCACCCTGGGGGACGGGGAGCTGTTTTTT.